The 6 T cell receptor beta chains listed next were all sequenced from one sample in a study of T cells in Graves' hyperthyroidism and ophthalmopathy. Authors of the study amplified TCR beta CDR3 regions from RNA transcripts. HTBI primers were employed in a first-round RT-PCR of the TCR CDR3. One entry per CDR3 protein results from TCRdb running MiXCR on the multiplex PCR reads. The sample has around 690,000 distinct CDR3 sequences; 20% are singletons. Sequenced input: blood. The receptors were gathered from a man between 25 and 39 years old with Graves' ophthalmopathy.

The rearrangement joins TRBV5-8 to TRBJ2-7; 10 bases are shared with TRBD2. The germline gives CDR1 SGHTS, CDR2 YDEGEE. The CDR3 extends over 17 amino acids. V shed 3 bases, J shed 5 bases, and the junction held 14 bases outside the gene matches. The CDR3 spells CASSSSPVLAGVNEQYF. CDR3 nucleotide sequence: TGTGCCAGCAGCTCCTCTCCCGTTCTAGCGGGAGTTAACGAGCAGTACTTC.

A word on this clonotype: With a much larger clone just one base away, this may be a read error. DNA of the CDR3: TGCAGTGCTAGCAGGCGTGCCCTCGGGGAGCTGTTTTTT. Its translation is CSASRRALGELFF. The genes are TRBV20-1 and TRBJ2-2; D ambiguous. CDR1 is DFQATT and CDR2 is SNEGSKA in the germline V gene (reference sequence). The CDR3 is 13 residues long. Trimming cost V 3 bases and J 7 bases, with 12 bases left between them.

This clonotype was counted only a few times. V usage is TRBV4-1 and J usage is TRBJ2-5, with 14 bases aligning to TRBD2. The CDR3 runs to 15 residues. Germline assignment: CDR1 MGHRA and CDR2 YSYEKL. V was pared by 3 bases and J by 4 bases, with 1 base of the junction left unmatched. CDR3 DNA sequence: TGCGCCAGCAGCCACGGACTAGCGGGAGGAGAGACCCAGTACTTC. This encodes CASSHGLAGGETQYF.

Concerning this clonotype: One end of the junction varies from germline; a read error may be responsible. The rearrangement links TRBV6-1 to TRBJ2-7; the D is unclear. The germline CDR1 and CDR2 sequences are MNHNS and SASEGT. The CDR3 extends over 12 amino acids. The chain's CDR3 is CVSSVGQQEQYF. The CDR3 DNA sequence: TGTGTCAGCAGTGTTGGTCAACAGGAGCAGTACTTC.

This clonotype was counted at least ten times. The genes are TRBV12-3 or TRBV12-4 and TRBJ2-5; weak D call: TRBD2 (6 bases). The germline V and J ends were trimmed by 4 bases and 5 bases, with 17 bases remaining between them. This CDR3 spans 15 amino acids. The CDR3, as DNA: TGTGCCAGCAGTTCCACGCGGGGCGCTCATGAGACCCAGTACTTC. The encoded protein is CASSSTRGAHETQYF.

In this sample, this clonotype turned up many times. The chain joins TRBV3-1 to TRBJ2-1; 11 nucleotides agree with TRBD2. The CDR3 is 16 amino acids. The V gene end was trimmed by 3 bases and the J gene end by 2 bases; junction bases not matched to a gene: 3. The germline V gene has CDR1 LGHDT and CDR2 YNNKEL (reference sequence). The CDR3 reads CASSQGLADTYNEQFF. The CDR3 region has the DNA TGTGCCAGCAGCCAGGGACTAGCGGATACCTACAATGAGCAGTTCTTC.